A single sample gave rise to the 16 T cell receptor beta chains below, sequenced in a study of naive and memory T cell subsets. An equimolar mix of two oligonucleotides served as the beta constant-region primer for TRBC1 and TRBC2. Four rounds of PCR amplified the ligated cDNA using nested alpha and beta constant-region primers plus SP2. One entry per CDR3 protein results from TCRdb running MiXCR on the UMI-ligation and nested PCR reads. The sample consists of some 82,000 distinct CDR3 sequences, about 8.2% of them appearing once. The specimen was naive CD8+ T cells from blood. All receptors come from a human donor in good health.

This clonotype was recorded at least ten times. The chain has TRBV9 and TRBJ2-1; D not certain. V shed 7 bases and J shed 4 bases, with 6 bases lying between them. CDR1 SGDLS and CDR2 YYNGEE come from the germline V gene. The CDR3 sequence is 11 residues long. This CDR3 reads CASGAYNEQFF. The CDR3 nucleotides are TGTGCCAGCGGCGCTTACAATGAGCAGTTCTTC.

This clonotype was seen repeatedly, ten times or more. The chain links TRBV5-5 to TRBJ2-2; a weak D match, TRBD1 (5 bases). V lost 1 base and J 6 bases, leaving 10 bases between the germline ends. The CDR3 runs to 14 residues. Germline assignment: CDR1 SGHKS and CDR2 YYEKEE (reference sequence). CDR3 loop: CASSLPAGPGELFF. CDR3 bases: TGTGCCAGCAGCTTGCCTGCAGGGCCCGGGGAGCTGTTTTTT.

This clonotype was counted ten times or more. The chain combines TRBV20-1 with TRBJ2-7; a possible D gene is TRBD2 (6 bases). V lost 0 bases to trimming and J lost 3 bases, with 6 bases between them. The CDR3 has 12 amino acids. The germline V gene has CDR1 DFQATT and CDR2 SNEGSKA (reference sequence). Written as DNA, the CDR3 is TGCAGTGCTAGAGAGGAGGGCTACGAGCAGTACTTC. This sequence encodes CSAREEGYEQYF.

The table lists this clonotype with many counts. This chain joins TRBV10-3 and TRBJ2-3; 9 bases are a match to TRBD1. Germline V gene sequence: CDR1 ENHRY, CDR2 SYGVKD. Trimming at V came to 6 bases and at J to 1 base, leaving 5 bases not matched to a gene. The CDR3 covers 15 residues. The CDR3: CAIRVRTGGTDTQYF. DNA for the CDR3: TGTGCCATCAGGGTTCGGACAGGGGGCACAGATACGCAGTATTTT.

This clonotype was recorded at least ten times. The chain combines TRBV9 with TRBJ1-2; D might be TRBD1 (5 bases). Looked up from germline, CDR1 is SGDLS and CDR2 is YYNGEE. CDR3 length equals 14 residues. Deletions cut 0 bases from V and 5 bases from J, with 11 bases between. This CDR3 is CASSVAGPGYGYTF. CDR3 in DNA: TGTGCCAGCAGCGTAGCGGGACCTGGATATGGCTACACCTTC.

V usage is TRBV4-3 and J usage is TRBJ1-2; D uncertain. Deletions cut 1 base from V and 0 bases from J, with 9 bases between. In germline, CDR1 is LGHNA, CDR2 YSLEER. This CDR3 is 15 amino acids long. The CDR3 here is CASSQVRLTNYGYTF. The CDR3 DNA reads as TGCGCCAGCAGCCAAGTACGTTTGACTAACTATGGCTACACCTTC.

This clonotype was detected many times. The genes are TRBV12-3 or TRBV12-4 and TRBJ2-5; weak D call: TRBD2 (5 bases). Trimming stripped 7 bases from V and 5 bases from J, with 14 bases between. This CDR3 comprises 13 residues. As DNA, the CDR3 is TGTGCCAGCATCGGGGTCATGGAGGAGACCCAGTACTTC. It codes for CASIGVMEETQYF.

This clonotype showed up just a few times. This sequence joins TRBV4-1 and TRBJ1-1; a weak D match, TRBD1 (5 bases). V was clipped by 0 bases and J by 8 bases, with 13 bases between them. Germline V gene lookup returns CDR1 MGHRA and CDR2 YSYEKL. The CDR3 totals 14 residues. CDR3 sequence (DNA): TGCGCCAGCAGCCAAGACAGGGCGGGCAGGGAAGCTTTCTTT. Translating gives CASSQDRAGREAFF.

The chain is built from TRBV7-9 and TRBJ2-7; TRBD1 aligns across 7 bases. V was clipped by 5 bases and J by 5 bases; unmatched bases: 9. This CDR3 spans 14 amino acids. CDR1 SEHNR and CDR2 FQNEAQ come from the germline V gene (reference sequence). The CDR3 protein is CASSHRTGPNEQYF. Written as DNA, the CDR3 is TGTGCCAGCAGCCATAGGACAGGTCCGAACGAGCAGTACTTC. The entire variable domain, with the rest obtained from reference TRBV7-9 and TRBJ2-7, is as follows: DTGVSQNPRHKITKRGQNVTFRCDPISEHNRLYWYRQTLGQGPEFLTYFQNEAQLEKSRLLSDRFSAERPKGSFSTLEIQRTEQGDSAMYLCASSHRTGPNEQYFGPGTRLTVT.

This clonotype has at least ten counts. The genes are TRBV28 and TRBJ2-6, with D perhaps TRBD2 (5 bases). The length of the CDR3 is 18 residues. Germline lookup yields CDR1 MDHEN and CDR2 SYDVKM. Trimming removed 7 bases at V and 3 bases at J, with 22 bases between. The CDR3 reads CASNSGEYALGGANVLTF. The CDR3 DNA is TGTGCCAGCAACTCCGGGGAGTACGCCCTCGGTGGGGCCAACGTCCTGACTTTC.

Ten or more counts support this clonotype. This chain joins TRBV29-1 and TRBJ2-7; 9 bases line up with TRBD1. The V segment lost 6 bases and the J segment 2 bases; nucleotides outside the gene matches: 8. There are 14 residues in the CDR3. The V gene's germline CDR1 is SQVTM and CDR2 ANQGSEA. CDR3 DNA: TGCAGCGTCGACGACAGGGGGGGAGCCTACGAGCAGTACTTC. It encodes CSVDDRGGAYEQYF.

This chain uses TRBV29-1 with TRBJ2-1, with 11 nucleotides matching TRBD2. The CDR3 consists of 15 residues. Germline-derived CDR1 and CDR2 are SQVTM and ANQGSEA. J gave up 3 bases and V 8 bases, and 9 bases lay outside the gene matches. The CDR3 region has the DNA TGCAGCTTCTACGGGACTAGCGGAAACTACAATGAGCAGTTCTTC. This gives the protein CSFYGTSGNYNEQFF.

This chain links TRBV20-1 with TRBJ2-1; 11 bases agree with TRBD2. Germline-derived CDR1 and CDR2 are DFQATT and SNEGSKA (reference sequence). Germline trimming cut 0 bases from V and 9 bases from J; bases unmatched to any gene: 10. The CDR3 runs 16 residues. In DNA, the CDR3 is TGCAGTGCTAGAGATACTAGCGGGAGAGGTCGGGGTGAGCAGTTCTTC. Translated, it gives CSARDTSGRGRGEQFF.

This clonotype showed up many times. This chain uses TRBV12-3 or TRBV12-4 with TRBJ2-7, with a weak D call TRBD1 (5 bases). This CDR3 has 15 residues. The V and J ends lost 0 bases and 2 bases respectively, with 11 bases between them. CDR3 DNA sequence: TGTGCCAGCAGTTTAGCAGGGGTTGGAGCCTACGAGCAGTACTTC. The encoded protein is CASSLAGVGAYEQYF.

This clonotype was counted at least ten times. The rearrangement joins TRBV10-3 to TRBJ1-2; D not certain. This CDR3 spans 14 amino acids. V dropped 0 bases and J dropped 5 bases, with 10 bases sitting between them. The germline V gene has CDR1 ENHRY and CDR2 SYGVKD. The CDR3 loop reads CAISESVRDYGYTF. CDR3 DNA sequence: TGTGCCATCAGTGAGTCAGTAAGAGATTATGGCTACACCTTC.

The genes are TRBV27 and TRBJ1-5, with a possible D match to TRBD1 (6 bases). The V end lost 4 bases, the J end lost 0 bases, and 10 bases lay between the germline ends. Per the germline V gene, CDR1 is MNHEY and CDR2 is SMNVEV (reference sequence). The CDR3 has 15 amino acids. The CDR3 nucleotides are TGTGCCAGCAGTTCGACAGGCCATAGCAATCAGCCCCAGCATTTT. Protein: CASSSTGHSNQPQHF.